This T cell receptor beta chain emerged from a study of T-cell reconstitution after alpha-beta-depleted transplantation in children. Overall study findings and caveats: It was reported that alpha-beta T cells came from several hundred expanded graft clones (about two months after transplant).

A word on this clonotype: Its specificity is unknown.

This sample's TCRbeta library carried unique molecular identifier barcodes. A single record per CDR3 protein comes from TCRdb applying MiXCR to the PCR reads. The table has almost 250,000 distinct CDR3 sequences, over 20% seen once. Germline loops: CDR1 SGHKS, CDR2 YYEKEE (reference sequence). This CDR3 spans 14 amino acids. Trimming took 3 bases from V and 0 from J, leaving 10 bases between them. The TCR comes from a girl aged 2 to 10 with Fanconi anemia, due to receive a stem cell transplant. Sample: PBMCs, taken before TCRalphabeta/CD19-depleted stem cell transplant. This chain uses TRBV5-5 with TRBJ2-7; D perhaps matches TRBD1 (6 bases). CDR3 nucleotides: TGTGCCAGCAGCTGGGGGCGGAGCTCCTACGAGCAGTACTTC. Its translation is CASSWGRSSYEQYF.